This TCR beta chain was captured in a study of beta chain features in type 1 diabetes. Looking at the study overall: Across every sample, 100 million to 130 million sorted cells were examined in total.

There are 14 residues in the CDR3. From germline, CDR1 is SGHRS and CDR2 YFSETQ. With 3 bases clipped from V and 2 bases from J, the junction kept 4 bases outside the gene matches. A word on this clone: The antigen is not known. Other nucleotide sequences from this sample produce the same CDR3.

General study results and limits: The similarity of naive, central memory and Treg TCRB repertoires appeared greater among patients than among healthy donors. Within each of all four CD4+ subsets, Type 1 diabetes patients had TCRB CDR3s that were moderately but significantly shorter.

CD45RO/CCR7/CD25/CD127/CD95/CD27 separated CD4+ naive, central memory, regulatory and stem cell-like memory cells by sorting. Sequencing targeted expressed TCRB transcripts, as all isolated RNA had been reverse transcribed. Each sample of naive, central memory or regulatory T cells had, on average, roughly 3.4 million reads. Assay: immunoSEQ multiplex PCR; the TCRdb copy retains only in-frame clones and omits some. This table holds over 200,000 clones, roughly a tenth found once. This chain joins TRBV5-1 and TRBJ2-7; 8 bases line up with TRBD2. Sequenced sample: naive CD4+ T cells from blood. The receptor was derived from a man aged 30-40 years with type 1 diabetes. CDR3 residues: CASSSSGGAYEQYF. The CDR3 bases are TGCGCCAGCAGCTCTTCCGGGGGGGCCTACGAGCAGTACTTC.